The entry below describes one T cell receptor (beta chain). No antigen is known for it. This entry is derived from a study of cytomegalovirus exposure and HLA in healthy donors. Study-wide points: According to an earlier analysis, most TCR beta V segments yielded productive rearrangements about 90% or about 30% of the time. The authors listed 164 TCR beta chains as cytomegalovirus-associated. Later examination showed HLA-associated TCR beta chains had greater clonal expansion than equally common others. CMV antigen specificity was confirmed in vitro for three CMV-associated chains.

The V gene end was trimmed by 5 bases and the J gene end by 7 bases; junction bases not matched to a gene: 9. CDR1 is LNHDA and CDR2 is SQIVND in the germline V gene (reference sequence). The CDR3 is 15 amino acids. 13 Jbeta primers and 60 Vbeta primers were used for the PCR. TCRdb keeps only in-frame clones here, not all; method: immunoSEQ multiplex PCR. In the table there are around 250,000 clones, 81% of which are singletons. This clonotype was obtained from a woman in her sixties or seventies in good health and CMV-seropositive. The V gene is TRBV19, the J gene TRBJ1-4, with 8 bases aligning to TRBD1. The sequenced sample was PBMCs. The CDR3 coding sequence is TGTGCCAGTAGTCCGATCGGACAGGGCCGTGAAAAACTGTTTTTT. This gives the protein CASSPIGQGREKLFF.